The entry below gives a single T cell receptor beta chain sequence along with its context. Per the original data handling: Estimation of nucleated cell counts was performed using reference gene primer amplification. Assay: immunoSEQ multiplex PCR; the TCRdb copy retains only in-frame clones and omits some. V, J and clone size derive from that table, while D and trimming were established from the DNA sequence. This table has 150,000 or so clones, roughly four fifths appearing once. The sample belongs to a study of blood T cell repertoires in COVID-19. Overall study: COVID-19 samples from acute and convalescent phases originated in the United States, Italy and Spain. The analysed material was cDNA or gDNA that came from T cells, B-cell-depleted T cells, or PBMCs.

The receptor was isolated from a woman aged 45-59 years with active or convalescent COVID-19. The sequencing sample was made of peripheral blood.

For the CDR3, the DNA is TGTGCCAGCAGCTTAGGATTAGCGGGAGGATTCAATGAGCAGTTCTTC. Protein: CASSLGLAGGFNEQFF. This chain uses TRBV7-9 with TRBJ2-1; TRBD2 matches 10 bases. Germline V gene sequence: CDR1 SEHNR, CDR2 FQNEAQ (reference sequence). This CDR3 spans 16 amino acids. J lost 6 bases, V lost 1 base, and 6 bases had no gene match. Drawing the rest from reference TRBV7-9 and TRBJ2-1, the complete variable domain is DTGVSQNPRHKITKRGQNVTFRCDPISEHNRLYWYRQTLGQGPEFLTYFQNEAQLEKSRLLSDRFSAERPKGSFSTLEIQRTEQGDSAMYLCASSLGLAGGFNEQFFGPGTRLTVL.